What follows are 31 T cell receptor beta chains derived from one specimen sequenced in a study of post-analysis software for immune sequencing data. General study results and limits: Elevated frequency relative to controls characterized four to six TRBV segments in patients, TRBV5-6, TRBV5-1 and TRBV20-1 among them.

What these receptors recognize is not known. The TCR beta cDNA libraries carried unique molecular identifiers. MiXCR, run by TCRdb on the PCR reads, gives a single entry per CDR3 protein. The table records 800,000 to 950,000 distinct CDR3 sequences, approximately 50% of them present only once. Sequenced: blood. The receptor source for this set is a girl aged 10-17 years with multiple sclerosis.

The rearrangement joins TRBV5-1 to TRBJ2-5; 7 nucleotides agree with TRBD1. Unmatched junction bases numbered 15, after V lost 5 bases and J lost 5 bases. Germline CDR1 and CDR2: SGHRS and YFSETQ. The CDR3 contains 16 residues. The CDR3 DNA sequence: TGCGCCAGCAGTCCCGGGACAGAGCTTCCAGGGGAGACCCAGTACTTC. It is translated as CASSPGTELPGETQYF.

The chain combines TRBV20-1 with TRBJ2-3; D perhaps matches TRBD1 (5 bases). CDR3 size: 16 residues. Germline V gene data show CDR1 as DFQATT and CDR2 as SNEGSKA (reference sequence). Trimming took 0 bases from V and 10 from J, leaving 23 bases between them. The CDR3 DNA is TGCAGTGCTAGAGACCCCAGGGTCGCCGCATACTATGCGCAGTATTTT. Its translation: CSARDPRVAAYYAQYF.

Written as DNA, the CDR3 is TGCGCCAGCAGAAGGGTATACCTAGAGACCCAGTACTTC. It specifies CASRRVYLETQYF. This chain connects TRBV5-1 to TRBJ2-5; D not certain. CDR3 length equals 13 residues. V was cut by 5 bases and J by 4 bases, with 12 bases left in between. Germline loops: CDR1 SGHRS, CDR2 YFSETQ.

This clonotype appeared a few times. The chain recombines TRBV12-3 or TRBV12-4 with TRBJ2-5; TRBD2 aligns across 9 bases. This CDR3 spans 17 amino acids. V shed 5 bases and J 2 bases; nucleotides not matched to a gene: 12. The CDR3 nucleotides are TGTGCCAGCAGTAGGGGGATAGTAGCGGGGGATCAAGAGACCCAGTACTTC. Encoded protein: CASSRGIVAGDQETQYF.

This clonotype was recorded once. The chain recombines TRBV9 with TRBJ2-4, with D tentatively TRBD1 or TRBD2 (6 bases each). V gave up 2 bases and J gave up 0 bases, with 27 bases separating them. The CDR3 spans 21 residues. CDR1 and CDR2 from the germline V gene are SGDLS and YYNGEE. The CDR3, as DNA: TGTGCCAGCAGCGTTCCGGCGGGGCTGGGACAACTCTACTTAGCCAAAAACATTCAGTACTTC. It yields the protein CASSVPAGLGQLYLAKNIQYF.

The gene calls are TRBV29-1 and TRBJ2-7, with D maybe TRBD1 (6 bases). The last part of the DNA fits TRBJ2-5 better; the J call may be wrong. The germline CDR1 and CDR2 sequences are SQVTM and ANQGSEA. The CDR3 totals 13 residues. CDR3 sequence: CSVEGQDEETQYF. In nucleotides, the CDR3 is TGCAGCGTTGAAGGACAGGATGAAGAGACCCAGTACTTC.

V and J are TRBV9 and TRBJ1-1; a weak D match, TRBD1 (5 bases). There are 15 residues in the CDR3. Germline-derived CDR1 and CDR2 are SGDLS and YYNGEE. The V end lost 0 bases, the J end lost 1 base, and 10 bases lay between the germline ends. CDR3: CASSVGDPTNTEAFF. The CDR3 region has the DNA TGTGCCAGCAGCGTAGGGGACCCTACGAACACTGAAGCTTTCTTT. The complete variable domain, with remaining parts taken from reference TRBV9 and TRBJ1-1, reads DSGVTQTPKHLITATGQRVTLRCSPRSGDLSVYWYQQSLDQGLQFLIQYYNGEERAKGNILERFSAQQFPDLHSELNLSSLELGDSALYFCASSVGDPTNTEAFFGQGTRLTVV.

The rearrangement uses TRBV7-6 and TRBJ2-7; the D is unclear. Deletions cut 5 bases from V and 4 bases from J, with 9 bases between. Germline CDR1 reads SGHVS; CDR2 reads FNYEAQ. The CDR3 length is 12 residues. The DNA of the CDR3 is TGTGCCAGCAGCCCCCTTAGATACGAGCAGTACTTC. Its translation: CASSPLRYEQYF. The whole variable domain, remainder taken from reference TRBV7-6 and TRBJ2-7, is GAGVSQSPRYKVTKRGQDVALRCDPISGHVSLYWYRQALGQGPEFLTYFNYEAQQDKSGLPNDRFSAERPEGSISTLTIQRTEQRDSAMYRCASSPLRYEQYFGPGTRLTVT.

The chain carries TRBV7-2 and TRBJ2-7; D might be TRBD2 (6 bases). Germline lookup yields CDR1 SGHTA and CDR2 FQGNSA. V lost 2 bases and J 1 base, leaving 15 bases between the germline ends. The CDR3 covers 16 residues. CDR3: CASSLSGVLLSYEQYF. CDR3 DNA: TGTGCCAGCAGCTTATCGGGAGTTCTATTATCCTACGAGCAGTACTTC.

To note about this clonotype: One end of the junction does not line up with germline, which may come from a read error. The chain combines TRBV7-9 with TRBJ2-5; D possibly corresponds to TRBD2 (6 bases). The CDR3 consists of 15 residues. The V gene's germline CDR1 is SEHNR and CDR2 FQNEAQ (reference sequence). CDR3 bases: TGTACCAGCAGCTTAGGAACAGGAGGGAAGGAGACCCAGTACTTC. This gives the protein CTSSLGTGGKETQYF.

The rearrangement links TRBV7-2 to TRBJ2-3; tentative D call: TRBD2 (6 bases). The CDR3 covers 15 residues. Germline assignment: CDR1 SGHTA and CDR2 FQGNSA. Trimming took 0 bases from V and 4 from J, leaving 11 bases between them. In DNA, the CDR3 is TGTGCCAGCAGCTTAGCGGGGGGTGGCCCAGATACGCAGTATTTT. Its translation is CASSLAGGGPDTQYF. The entire variable domain, with the rest obtained from reference TRBV7-2 and TRBJ2-3, is as follows: GAGVSQSPSNKVTEKGKDVELRCDPISGHTALYWYRQSLGQGLEFLIYFQGNSAPDKSGLPSDRFSAERTGGSVSTLTIQRTQQEDSAVYLCASSLAGGGPDTQYFGPGTRLTVL.

As regards this clonotype: A junction boundary mismatches the germline segment, possibly from a read error. This sequence joins TRBV5-1 and TRBJ2-4, with D possibly matching TRBD1 (6 bases). Germline lookup yields CDR1 SGHRS and CDR2 YFSETQ. CDR3 length equals 14 residues. CDR3 amino acids: CARSVGHLKNIQYF. DNA for the CDR3: TGCGCCCGCAGCGTGGGACACCTGAAAAACATTCAGTACTTC.

This rearrangement joins TRBV6-5 to TRBJ2-5; D unclear. The V end lost 0 bases, the J end lost 7 bases, and 15 bases lay between the germline ends. Germline V gives CDR1 MNHEY, CDR2 SVGAGI. This CDR3 region has 15 residues. The DNA of the CDR3 is TGTGCCAGCAGTTACTCGACTGGCCGTTCAGGGACCCAGTACTTC. As protein: CASSYSTGRSGTQYF.

Of note for this clonotype: One end of the junction is discordant with germline, which a read error may explain. The gene calls are TRBV6-6 and TRBJ1-2, with D perhaps matching TRBD1 (6 bases). CDR1 is MNHNY and CDR2 is SVGAGI in the germline V gene (reference sequence). This CDR3 has 13 residues. The CDR3 here is CANSYSQGAGYTF. The CDR3, as DNA: TGTGCCAACAGTTACTCACAGGGAGCTGGCTACACCTTC.

The V gene is TRBV7-2, the J gene TRBJ1-5, with D perhaps TRBD1 (5 bases). CDR1 is SGHTA, CDR2 FQGNSA, per germline. This CDR3 is 15 amino acids long. V lost 5 bases and J lost 9, with 20 bases in between. CDR3 bases: TGTGCCAGCAGCCCGAACGCGGCAGGGACTTCGCCCCAGCATTTT. Protein product: CASSPNAAGTSPQHF.

The chain links TRBV29-1 to TRBJ2-1; D is ambiguous. The assigned J gene may be wrong: the sequence end matches TRBJ2-7 better. Germline loops: CDR1 SQVTM, CDR2 ANQGSEA. The CDR3 contains 13 residues. In DNA, the CDR3 is TGCAGCGTTGTGGTTGACAACTGCTACGAGCAGTACTTC. It encodes CSVVVDNCYEQYF.

This clonotype was found a few times. This chain links TRBV6-5 with TRBJ1-2; TRBD1 agrees at 9 bases. V shed 0 bases and J 6 bases; nucleotides not matched to a gene: 5. The germline gives CDR1 MNHEY, CDR2 SVGAGI. The CDR3 length is 15 residues. CDR3 in amino acids: CASSYSGQGWDGYTF. The CDR3 nucleotides are TGTGCCAGCAGTTACTCAGGACAGGGGTGGGATGGCTACACCTTC.

V usage is TRBV27 and J usage is TRBJ1-1; D not certain. Trimming removed 9 bases at V and 5 bases at J, with 7 bases between. The CDR3 is made up of 10 amino acids. CDR1 is MNHEY, CDR2 SMNVEV, per germline (reference sequence). CDR3 residues: CASGVTEAFF. For the CDR3, the DNA is TGTGCCAGTGGGGTGACTGAAGCTTTCTTT.

This clonotype showed up just a few times. This chain connects TRBV7-8 to TRBJ2-5, with a weak D call TRBD2 (6 bases). Trimming took 1 base from V and 11 from J, leaving 17 bases between them. The germline CDR1 and CDR2 sequences are SGHVS and FQNEAQ. The CDR3 loop spans 14 amino acids. For the CDR3, the DNA is TGTGCCAGCAGCTTAGTTGGGGGGTCTGGGGAGCAGTACTTC. Protein sequence: CASSLVGGSGEQYF.

The V gene is TRBV21-1, the J gene TRBJ2-5; the table names TRBD1, a call not compared with the DNA. TRBV21-1 is reported as a pseudogene. CDR3 size: 16 residues. The CDR3 region has the DNA TGTGCCAGCAGTCCGGGAAGGGCAGGGAGTATTGAGACCCAGTACTTC. The encoded protein is CASSPGRAGSIETQYF.

The chain employs TRBV4-1 and TRBJ2-3, with 9 bases matching TRBD2. Per the germline V gene, CDR1 is MGHRA and CDR2 is YSYEKL. This CDR3 spans 18 amino acids. V gave up 3 bases and J gave up 5 bases; unmatched junction bases: 15. The CDR3 DNA follows: TGCGCCAGCAGCCATCCGGAAGATATTAGCGGGAGAAGAGATACGCAGTATTTT. It is translated as CASSHPEDISGRRDTQYF.

The chain is built from TRBV5-1 and TRBJ2-1, with a weak D call TRBD1 (5 bases). The length of the CDR3 is 17 residues. Germline assignment: CDR1 SGHRS and CDR2 YFSETQ. Trimming took off 4 bases at V and 0 bases at J, with 17 bases between the two ends. The CDR3 DNA reads as TGCGCCAGCAGCCCCAAGACAGCCTCCTTCTCCTACAATGAGCAGTTCTTC. This sequence encodes CASSPKTASFSYNEQFF.

This clonotype was observed a single time. The chain links TRBV4-1 to TRBJ2-4, with D maybe TRBD2 (5 bases). The tail of the sequence fits TRBJ2-5 better, so the J call may be wrong. This CDR3 contains 13 residues. Germline V lookup: CDR1 MGHRA, CDR2 YSYEKL. The CDR3 reads CASSQELGGTQYF. The CDR3 coding sequence is TGCGCCAGCAGCCAAGAGCTCGGAGGGACCCAGTACTTC.

The chain is built from TRBV20-1 and TRBJ1-2; 7 bases fit TRBD1. The germline V gene encodes CDR1 DFQATT and CDR2 SNEGSKA (reference sequence). V shed 7 bases and J 2 bases; nucleotides not matched to a gene: 10. CDR3 length: 14 amino acids. The CDR3 is CSVRDPTGNYGYTF. In nucleotides, the CDR3 is TGCAGTGTCAGAGACCCGACAGGGAACTATGGCTACACCTTC.

This clonotype was seen a few times. The chain uses TRBV14 and TRBJ2-7, with TRBD1 identical over 10 bases. There are 15 residues in the CDR3. Germline V lookup: CDR1 SGHDN, CDR2 FVKESK. V lost 6 bases and J lost 4; bases outside the gene matches: 9. For the CDR3, the DNA is TGTGCCAGCAGTCTCACGAGGGACAGGGGATACGAGCAGTACTTC. It translates to CASSLTRDRGYEQYF.

The chain recombines TRBV7-9 with TRBJ2-5; 9 bases line up with TRBD2. From germline, CDR1 is SEHNR and CDR2 FQNEAQ (reference sequence). J gave up 5 bases and V 6 bases, and 10 bases lay outside the gene matches. The CDR3 has 15 residues. The CDR3 reads CASRPRLAEGETQYF. DNA for the CDR3: TGTGCCAGCAGGCCGAGACTAGCGGAAGGGGAGACCCAGTACTTC.

The chain employs TRBV19 and TRBJ2-1, with D possibly TRBD1 on 6 matching bases. This CDR3 region has 14 residues. Germline V gives CDR1 LNHDA, CDR2 SQIVND (reference sequence). Trimming shortened V by 6 bases and J by 6 bases, and 15 bases separated the two germline ends. The CDR3 DNA is TGTGCCAGTAGAGGGGGACACTATTCCAATGAGCAGTTCTTC. This codes for CASRGGHYSNEQFF. Filled out from reference TRBV19 and TRBJ2-1, the complete variable domain reads DGGITQSPKYLFRKEGQNVTLSCEQNLNHDAMYWYRQDPGQGLRLIYYSQIVNDFQKGDIAEGYSVSREKKESFPLTVTSAQKNPTAFYLCASRGGHYSNEQFFGPGTRLTVL.

Points on this clonotype: At one end the junction does not follow the germline gene, possibly because of a read error. The chain has TRBV25-1 and TRBJ2-1; D gene uncertain. Germline CDR1 reads MGHDK; CDR2 reads SYGVNS. This CDR3 is built from 11 residues. For the CDR3, the DNA is TGTGCCAGCAGGGGATACAGTGAGCAGTTCTTC. Translating gives CASRGYSEQFF.

V usage is TRBV20-1 and J usage is TRBJ2-7; D gene ambiguous. V gave up 3 bases and J gave up 3 bases, with 9 bases separating them. Germline V CDR1 and CDR2: DFQATT, SNEGSKA (reference sequence). The CDR3 runs 12 residues. Written as DNA, the CDR3 is TGCAGTGCTAGGGGCCCTGACTACGAGCAGTACTTC. This gives the protein CSARGPDYEQYF.

The chain carries TRBV5-1 and TRBJ2-1, with TRBD1 as a possible D gene (6 bases). Trimming took off 0 bases at V and 0 bases at J, with 10 bases between the two ends. This CDR3 spans 16 amino acids. Germline V gene lookup returns CDR1 SGHRS and CDR2 YFSETQ. CDR3 loop: CASSLGRGGSYNEQFF. The CDR3 nucleotides read TGCGCCAGCAGCTTGGGTAGAGGGGGCTCCTACAATGAGCAGTTCTTC.

The V call is TRBV7-8, the J call TRBJ2-7; 14 positions match TRBD2. The trim removed 1 base at V and 6 bases at J, leaving 2 bases unmatched. The CDR3 sequence is 15 residues long. From germline, CDR1 is SGHVS and CDR2 FQNEAQ. The CDR3 region has the DNA TGTGCCAGCAGCTTAGAGGGACTAGCGGGAGTCGAGCAGTACTTC. Protein: CASSLEGLAGVEQYF.